The 20 T cell receptor beta chains below all came from one sample that was sequenced in a study of shared clonotypes between healthy human individuals. The naive CD8 subset, CD45RO-negative cells positively selected for CCR7, excluded terminally differentiated effector memory CD45RA+ cells. The method was immunoSEQ multiplex PCR; TCRdb's version includes in-frame clones alone and lacks a portion of them. Of about 2.1 million clones in the sample, about 93% were seen once. Material for sequencing was naive CD8+ T cells from PBMCs. The receptors come from a man in his late teens or twenties in good health. Some clones in this sample may be carry-over from other donors' samples.

V and J are TRBV2 and TRBJ2-7, with a tentative D call TRBD2 (6 bases). The V gene's germline CDR1 is SNHLY and CDR2 FYNNEI. This CDR3 has 16 amino acids. V lost 6 bases and J 2 bases, leaving 20 bases between the germline ends. CDR3 loop: CASRYTPGLTTYEQYF. In DNA form, the CDR3 reads TGTGCCAGCAGATACACCCCGGGACTGACAACCTACGAGCAGTACTTC.

The V call is TRBV13, the J call TRBJ2-7; D may correspond to TRBD1 or TRBD2 (6 bases each). The CDR3 length is 17 residues. V lost 4 bases, J lost 2 bases, and 21 bases lay in between. From germline, CDR1 is PRHDT and CDR2 FYEKMQ (reference sequence). The CDR3 sequence is CASSSPVRPGEAYEQYF. CDR3 nucleotides: TGTGCCAGCAGCTCCCCCGTCCGGCCAGGGGAGGCCTACGAGCAGTACTTC.

The V gene is TRBV9, the J gene TRBJ2-1; TRBD2 is a possible D gene (6 bases). V lost 1 base and J lost 6, with 11 bases in between. This CDR3 is 14 amino acids long. Germline loops: CDR1 SGDLS, CDR2 YYNGEE. The CDR3 nucleotides are TGTGCCAGCAGCGTATTCCCAGCGGGCAATGAGCAGTTCTTC. Its translation: CASSVFPAGNEQFF. Variable domain in full (rest from reference TRBV9 and TRBJ2-1): DSGVTQTPKHLITATGQRVTLRCSPRSGDLSVYWYQQSLDQGLQFLIQYYNGEERAKGNILERFSAQQFPDLHSELNLSSLELGDSALYFCASSVFPAGNEQFFGPGTRLTVL.

This chain links TRBV7-9 with TRBJ2-1, with TRBD2 as a possible D gene (5 bases). There are 15 residues in the CDR3. Germline CDR1 is SEHNR and CDR2 is FQNEAQ (reference sequence). The V end lost 4 bases, the J end lost 3 bases, and 13 bases lay between the germline ends. Here the CDR3 reads CASSSSDGLYNEQFF. The CDR3 DNA sequence: TGTGCCAGCAGCTCCTCGGACGGACTCTACAATGAGCAGTTCTTC.

This clone has more than one count but fewer than ten. This sequence joins TRBV27 and TRBJ1-2; 8 bases agree with TRBD1. Germline values: CDR1 MNHEY, CDR2 SMNVEV (reference sequence). After removal of 5 bases from V and 5 bases from J, the junction contained 7 bases not matched to a gene. The length of the CDR3 is 14 residues. Written as DNA, the CDR3 is TGTGCCAGCAGTGGACAGGGTGATTTGTATGGCTACACCTTC. Translating gives CASSGQGDLYGYTF.

This clone was seen a single time. The DNA for the CDR3 is TGTGCCAGCAGCCCCGAGGGGTATGGCTACACCTTC. This codes for CASSPEGYGYTF. This chain connects TRBV14 to TRBJ1-2; perhaps TRBD1 as D (5 bases). The CDR3 loop spans 12 amino acids. CDR1 and CDR2 from the germline V gene are SGHDN and FVKESK. V dropped 4 bases and J dropped 5 bases, with 8 bases sitting between them.

V and J are TRBV4-2 and TRBJ2-7, with D perhaps assigned TRBD1 or TRBD2 (5 bases each). Trimming stripped 3 bases from V and 0 bases from J, with 15 bases between. Germline CDR1 reads LGHNA; CDR2 reads YNFKEQ. The CDR3 sequence is 16 residues long. The CDR3 reads CASSQGPAGSSYEQYF. DNA for the CDR3: TGTGCCAGCAGCCAGGGTCCGGCAGGGAGCTCCTACGAGCAGTACTTC.

This clone was detected only once. The genes are TRBV5-1 and TRBJ2-5; unclear D gene. Trimming left V 4 bases short and J 2 bases short, with 9 bases between. The CDR3 consists of 13 residues. CDR1 and CDR2 (germline): SGHRS, YFSETQ. In DNA form, the CDR3 reads TGCGCCAGCAGCCCCCGGGTACAAGAGACCCAGTACTTC. As protein: CASSPRVQETQYF.

V is TRBV9 and J is TRBJ2-1; weak D call: TRBD1 (5 bases). The CDR3 contains 12 residues. The V end lost 9 bases, the J end lost 5 bases, and 12 bases lay between the germline ends. Germline V gene sequence: CDR1 SGDLS, CDR2 YYNGEE. The CDR3 loop reads CATAPTDNEQFF. Here the CDR3 DNA reads TGTGCCACCGCCCCGACAGACAATGAGCAGTTCTTC.

The CDR3 is CASSNIDYSNQPQHF. CDR3 DNA: TGTGCCAGCAGTAATATAGACTATAGCAATCAGCCCCAGCATTTT. The chain combines TRBV28 with TRBJ1-5; the D is unclear. Trimming took 5 bases from V and 0 from J, leaving 11 bases between them. Germline lookup yields CDR1 MDHEN and CDR2 SYDVKM. CDR3 length: 15 residues.

V is TRBV11-2 and J is TRBJ1-2; a possible D gene is TRBD1 (5 bases). The CDR3 is 13 amino acids. The germline V and J ends were trimmed by 4 bases and 6 bases, with 12 bases remaining between them. Germline-derived CDR1 and CDR2 are SGHAT and FQNNGV. The CDR3 spells CASSSKEGDGYTF. The CDR3 DNA is TGTGCCAGCAGCTCAAAGGAAGGGGATGGCTACACCTTC.

The rearrangement uses TRBV4-1 and TRBJ2-7; D uncertain. CDR3 length: 15 residues. Trimming stripped 0 bases from V and 3 bases from J, with 12 bases between. Germline assignment: CDR1 MGHRA and CDR2 YSYEKL. The CDR3 spells CASSQEKTVYYEQYF. DNA for the CDR3: TGCGCCAGCAGCCAAGAAAAGACGGTCTACTACGAGCAGTACTTC.

A note on this clone: This sample includes further DNA sequences coding for the same CDR3. The chain links TRBV7-3 to TRBJ1-1, with a possible D match to TRBD1 (5 bases). The CDR3 runs to 14 residues. Germline CDR1 reads SGHTA; CDR2 reads FQGTGA. V lost 5 bases and J 1 base, leaving 11 bases between the germline ends. Here the CDR3 reads CASSLVGGNTEAFF. The DNA of the CDR3 is TGTGCCAGCAGCCTCGTGGGGGGGAACACTGAAGCTTTCTTT.

This chain uses TRBV7-9 with TRBJ2-5; 7 positions agree with TRBD2. Trimming at V came to 6 bases and at J to 1 base, leaving 11 bases not matched to a gene. CDR1 is SEHNR and CDR2 is FQNEAQ in the germline V gene (reference sequence). The length of the CDR3 is 16 residues. CDR3 in DNA: TGTGCCAGCAGGGCCGGGAGTATAGCGGGCCAAGAGACCCAGTACTTC. It encodes CASRAGSIAGQETQYF.

This sequence joins TRBV13 and TRBJ1-2; D is undetermined. Germline V CDR1 and CDR2: PRHDT, FYEKMQ (reference sequence). CDR3 length: 13 residues. V was pared by 1 base and J by 4 bases, with 7 bases between. The CDR3 bases are TGTGCCAGCAGCTTAGAACGGCTCTATGGCTACACCTTC. This sequence encodes CASSLERLYGYTF.

DNA for the CDR3: TGTGCCAGCAGTGAAGTGGGACTAGCGGGAGGATACTCCTACGAGCAGTACTTC. Encoded protein: CASSEVGLAGGYSYEQYF. J is TRBJ2-7 and V is TRBV2; 15 bases map to TRBD2. Germline values: CDR1 SNHLY, CDR2 FYNNEI. J was trimmed by 0 bases and V by 1 base; bases with no gene match: 4. This CDR3 spans 18 amino acids.

CDR3 in DNA: TGTGCCAGCAGGGGTACAGGGAAAGATACGCAGTATTTT. This translates into CASRGTGKDTQYF. The chain has TRBV28 and TRBJ2-3, with a tentative D call TRBD1 (6 bases). The CDR3 covers 13 residues. Looked up from germline, CDR1 is MDHEN and CDR2 is SYDVKM. Trimming pared 6 bases from V and 5 bases from J, leaving 12 bases between.

This rearrangement joins TRBV10-1 to TRBJ2-5; 9 bases fit TRBD1. Unmatched junction bases numbered 3, after V lost 3 bases and J lost 1 base. The CDR3 is made up of 15 amino acids. Germline assignment: CDR1 WNHNN and CDR2 SYGVQD (reference sequence). CDR3 sequence reads: CASSDWDRVQETQYF. The CDR3 bases are TGCGCCAGCAGTGATTGGGACAGGGTCCAAGAGACCCAGTACTTC.

This clone has more than one count but fewer than ten. The junction shows a germline mismatch at one end, possibly a read error. J is TRBJ1-4 and V is TRBV7-9; the match to TRBD1 covers 7 bases. Germline V gives CDR1 SEHNR, CDR2 FQNEAQ (reference sequence). The CDR3 is 11 residues long. This CDR3 is CGTATNEKLFF. DNA of the CDR3: TGCGGGACAGCAACTAATGAAAAACTGTTTTTT.

V gene TRBV27 combines with J gene TRBJ1-1; D not resolved. Between the trimmed V and J ends, which lost 5 bases and 0 bases, there was a span of 7 bases. The germline CDR1 and CDR2 sequences are MNHEY and SMNVEV (reference sequence). This CDR3 has 13 residues. The CDR3 sequence is CASSMRVNTEAFF. CDR3 in DNA: TGTGCCAGCAGTATGAGGGTGAACACTGAAGCTTTCTTT.